The TCR beta chain described here comes from a study of blood T cell repertoires in COVID-19. Study overall: Acute and convalescent COVID-19 samples came from the United States, Italy and Spain. T cells, B-cell-depleted T cells, or PBMCs provided the cDNA or gDNA that served as material.

V lost 6 bases and J 1 base, leaving 7 bases between the germline ends. This CDR3 is built from 13 residues. Original processing methods: Estimated nucleated cell counts came from reference gene primer amplification. Profiled with immunoSEQ multiplex PCR; TCRdb holds only in-frame clones, not every one. Clone size and V and J calls were adopted from that table, with D and trimming inferred from the DNA. The data contain 65,000 to 80,000 clones, about nine tenths of them singletons. The source of this sequence is a man aged 45-60 years with active COVID-19. The sequencing input was peripheral blood. The rearrangement uses TRBV12-3 or TRBV12-4 and TRBJ1-3; D is undetermined. The CDR3 protein is CASSYSSGNTIYF. CDR3 in DNA: TGTGCCAGCAGCTACAGTTCTGGAAACACCATATATTTT.